This TCR beta chain was identified during a study of CXCR3-negative and CXCR3-positive naive CD8 T cells. General study results and limits: In both naive subsets diversity was comparably high, whereas memory CD8+ cells showed much lower diversity. Naive cells, whether CXCR3-negative or CXCR3-positive, had similar TRBV-TRBJ usage, while memory cells differed. Naive CXCR3-positive cells had TRB CDR3s more hydrophobic than those of CXCR3-negative naive cells.

Concerning this clonotype: The antigen is undetermined.

Triplicate sorts of 300,000 cells per CD8+ subset. Carrying UMI labels, the TRB cDNA libraries were prepared through 5' RACE. TCRdb re-called the 5' RACE reads; one entry per CDR3 protein, DNA not given. This sample lists around 90,000 distinct CDR3 sequences; its ten largest clones have 1.1%. The CDR3 contains 13 residues. Germline CDR1 reads LNHDA; CDR2 reads SQIVND (reference sequence). Material: naive CXCR3- CD8+ T cells from blood. Subset defined: CD45RO-CCR7+CD27+CD95- naive CD8+ T cells lacking CXCR3 (TNR3-). This sequence joins TRBV19 and TRBJ2-7; TCRdb's D call of TRBD2 is untestable without DNA. This receptor was taken from a human donor in good health. Some clones in this sample may be carry-over from other donors' samples. The CDR3 region is CASPLRAPYEQYF.